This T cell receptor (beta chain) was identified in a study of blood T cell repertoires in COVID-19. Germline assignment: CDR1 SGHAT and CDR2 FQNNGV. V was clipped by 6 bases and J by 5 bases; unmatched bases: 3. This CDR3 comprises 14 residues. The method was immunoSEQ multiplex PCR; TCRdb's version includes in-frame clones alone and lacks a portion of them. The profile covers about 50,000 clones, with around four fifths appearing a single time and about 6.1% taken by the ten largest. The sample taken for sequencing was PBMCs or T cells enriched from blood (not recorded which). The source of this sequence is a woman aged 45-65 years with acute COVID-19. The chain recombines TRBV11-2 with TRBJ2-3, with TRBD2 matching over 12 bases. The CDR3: CASRLAGGLDTQYF. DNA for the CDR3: TGTGCCAGCAGGCTAGCGGGGGGGCTAGATACGCAGTATTTT.